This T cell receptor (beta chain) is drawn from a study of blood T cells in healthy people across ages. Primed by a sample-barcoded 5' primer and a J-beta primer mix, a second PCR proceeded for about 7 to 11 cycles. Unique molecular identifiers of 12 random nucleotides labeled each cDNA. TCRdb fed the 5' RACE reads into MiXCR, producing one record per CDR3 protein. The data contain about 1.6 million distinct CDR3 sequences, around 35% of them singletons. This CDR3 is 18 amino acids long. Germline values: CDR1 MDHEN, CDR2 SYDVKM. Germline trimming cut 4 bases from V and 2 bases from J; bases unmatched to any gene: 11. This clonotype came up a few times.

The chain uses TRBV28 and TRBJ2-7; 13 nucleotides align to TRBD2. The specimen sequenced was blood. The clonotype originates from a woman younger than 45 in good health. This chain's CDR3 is CASSSTLGLAGTPYEQYF. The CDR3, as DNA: TGTGCCAGCAGTTCAACCCTGGGACTAGCGGGAACCCCCTACGAGCAGTACTTC.